The present T cell receptor beta chain was sequenced within a study of cytotoxic CD8 clonotypes in ibrutinib-treated CLL. Whole-study context: Partial responses totalled approximately 25 and complete responses 2; after median about 67 months, about 14 remained remitted and roughly twelve progressed.

The V and J ends lost 1 base and 7 bases respectively, with 9 bases between them. CDR3 length: 13 residues. From germline, CDR1 is SGDLS and CDR2 YYNGEE. Only in-frame clones appear in the TCRdb table, and some are missing; sequencing was by immunoSEQ multiplex PCR. The sample lists about 200,000 clones; just under 80% were seen once. The rearrangement links TRBV9 to TRBJ2-4; tentative D call: TRBD1 (6 bases). Here the sequenced sample was PBMCs, taken after 12 months of ibrutinib treatment. This TCR was recovered from a human donor with chronic lymphocytic leukemia. CDR3 region: CASSVSGENIQYF. CDR3 in DNA: TGTGCCAGCAGCGTATCAGGGGAGAACATTCAGTACTTC.